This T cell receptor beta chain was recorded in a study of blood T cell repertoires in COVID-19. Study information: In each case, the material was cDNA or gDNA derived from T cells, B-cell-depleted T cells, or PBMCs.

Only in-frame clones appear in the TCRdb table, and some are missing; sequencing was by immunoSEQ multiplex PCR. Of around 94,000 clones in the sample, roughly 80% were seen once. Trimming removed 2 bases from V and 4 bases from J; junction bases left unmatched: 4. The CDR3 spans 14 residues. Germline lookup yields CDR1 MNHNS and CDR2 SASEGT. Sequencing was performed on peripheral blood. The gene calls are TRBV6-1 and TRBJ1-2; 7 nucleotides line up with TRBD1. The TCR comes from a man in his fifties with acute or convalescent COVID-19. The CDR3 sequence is CASSELGTAYGYTF. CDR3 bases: TGTGCCAGCAGTGAACTCGGGACAGCCTATGGCTACACCTTC.